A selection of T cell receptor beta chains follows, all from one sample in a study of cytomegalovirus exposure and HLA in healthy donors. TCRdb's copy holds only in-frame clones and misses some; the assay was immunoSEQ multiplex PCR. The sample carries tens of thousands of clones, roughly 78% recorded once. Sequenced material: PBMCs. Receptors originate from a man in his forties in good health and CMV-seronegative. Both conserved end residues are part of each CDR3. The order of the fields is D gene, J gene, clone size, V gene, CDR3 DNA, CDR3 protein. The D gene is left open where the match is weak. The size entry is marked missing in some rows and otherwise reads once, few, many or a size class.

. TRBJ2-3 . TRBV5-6 TGTGCCAGCAGCTCCGCAGTTCGCACAGATACGCAGTATTTT CASSSAVRTDTQYF
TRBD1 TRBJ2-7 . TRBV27 TGTGCCAGCAGTTTGGGACAGGGTACGGGCGAGCAGTACTTC CASSLGQGTGEQYF
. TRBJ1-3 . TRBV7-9 TGTGCCAGCAGCCCAGGTTTTGAGTCTGGAAACACCATATATTTT CASSPGFESGNTIYF
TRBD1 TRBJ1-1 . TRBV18 TGTGCCAGCCCACAATCCTCCAGGGGGCACTCGGGGACTGAAGCTTTCTTT CASPQSSRGHSGTEAFF
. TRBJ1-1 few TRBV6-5 TGTGCCAGCAGTCCCGACAGCTTGAACACTGAAGCTTTCTTT CASSPDSLNTEAFF
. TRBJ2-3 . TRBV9 TGTGCCAGCAGCCCCCCCCAGGGCCCGGATACGCAGTATTTT CASSPPQGPDTQYF
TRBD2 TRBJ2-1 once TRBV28 TGTGCCAGCAGTTTTGCGGGAGGGCACAATGAGCAGTTCTTC CASSFAGGHNEQFF
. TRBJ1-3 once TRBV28 TGTGCCAGCAGTTCCAGGGTCTCTGGAAACACCATATATTTT CASSSRVSGNTIYF
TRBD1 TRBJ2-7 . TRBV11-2 TGTGCCAGCAGCTTAGGGACAGGGATCTACGAGCAGTACTTC CASSLGTGIYEQYF
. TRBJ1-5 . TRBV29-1 TGCAGCGTTGATCAGGGAAGGAATCAGCCCCAGCATTTT CSVDQGRNQPQHF
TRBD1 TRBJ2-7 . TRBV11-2 TGTGCCAGCAGCTTATATGGGACAGAGCTCTACGAGCAGTACTTC CASSLYGTELYEQYF
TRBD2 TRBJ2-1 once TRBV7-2 TGTGCCAGCAGCCGAGCCGGGACTAGCGAGGATGGTGAGCAGTTCTTC CASSRAGTSEDGEQFF
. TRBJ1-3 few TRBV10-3 TGTGCCATCAGTGAGTCGGAGGGAAACACCATATATTTT CAISESEGNTIYF
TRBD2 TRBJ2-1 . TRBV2 TGTGCCAGCAGGCTGGGACTAGCGGGGACCTACAATGAGCAGTTCTTC CASRLGLAGTYNEQFF
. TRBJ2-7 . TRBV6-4 TGTGCCGATACGACTAGATTCTCCTACGAGCAGTACTTC CADTTRFSYEQYF
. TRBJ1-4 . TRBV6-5 . CASSSSTGPGEKLFF
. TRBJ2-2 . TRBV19 TGTGCCAGTAGTATAGGGGACTTCTATAACACCGGGGAGCTGTTTTTT CASSIGDFYNTGELFF
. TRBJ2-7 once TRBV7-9 TGTGCCAGCACGGCAGAGGCCTACGAGCAGTACTTC CASTAEAYEQYF
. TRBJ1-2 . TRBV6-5 TGTGCCAGCAGTTACGCCTCATCGCCGGGTGGCTACACCTTC CASSYASSPGGYTF
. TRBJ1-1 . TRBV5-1 TGCGCCAGCAGCCCCGTTGCAGGGTATAATGAAGCTTTCTTT CASSPVAGYNEAFF
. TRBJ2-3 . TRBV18 TGTGCCAGCTCACCAGGACAGCCAGATACGCAGTATTTT CASSPGQPDTQYF
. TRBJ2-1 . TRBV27 TGTGCCAGCAGTTTATCATTAGAAGTCTACAATGAGCAGTTCTTC CASSLSLEVYNEQFF
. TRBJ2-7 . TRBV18 TGTGCCAGCTCACCCGGGCGGGGGCCTTCCTACGAGCAGTACTTC CASSPGRGPSYEQYF
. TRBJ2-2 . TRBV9 TGTGCCAGCAGCGTCGACCTCAGGGAAACCGGGGAGCTGTTTTTT CASSVDLRETGELFF
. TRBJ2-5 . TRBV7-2 TGTGCCAGCAGCTCACCGGGGGTGGGGACCCAGTACTTC CASSSPGVGTQYF
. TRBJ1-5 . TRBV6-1 TGTGCCAGCAGTGAATATGTATCAGGGCTCAATCAGCCCCAGCATTTT CASSEYVSGLNQPQHF
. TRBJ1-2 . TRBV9 TGTGCCAGCAGCGGGCAATGGGGCAACTATGGCTACACCTTC CASSGQWGNYGYTF
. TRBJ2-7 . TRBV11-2 TGTGCCAGCAGCCCCCTCCTGTCATTCTACGAGCAGTACTTC CASSPLLSFYEQYF
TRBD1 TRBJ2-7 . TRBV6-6 TGTGCCAGCAGTTACTTGGGACAGGGGTACGAGCAGTACTTC CASSYLGQGYEQYF
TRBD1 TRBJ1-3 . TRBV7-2 TGTGCCAGCAGTAACACAGGGGGCTTCTCTGGAAACACCATATATTTT CASSNTGGFSGNTIYF
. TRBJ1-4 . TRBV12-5 TGTGCTAGTGCAATCTCGGCAACTAATGAAAAACTGTTTTTT CASAISATNEKLFF
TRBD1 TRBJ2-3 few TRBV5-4 TGTGCCAGCAGCAAAAGGGACAGCCGCACAGATACGCAGTATTTT CASSKRDSRTDTQYF
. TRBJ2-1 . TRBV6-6 TGTGCCAGCAGTTACTGGCAGGGGTTGGACAATGAGCAGTTCTTC CASSYWQGLDNEQFF
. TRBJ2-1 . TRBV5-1 TGCGCCAGCAGGAGTCAGGGTTCCTACAATGAGCAGTTCTTC CASRSQGSYNEQFF
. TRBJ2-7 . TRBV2 TGTGCCAGCAGTCCGGGACTTTACGAGCAGTACTTC CASSPGLYEQYF
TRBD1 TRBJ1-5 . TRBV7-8 TGTGCCAGTGGGACAGGGGAGGCCTATAGCAATCAGCCCCAGCATTTT CASGTGEAYSNQPQHF
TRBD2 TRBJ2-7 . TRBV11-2 TGTGCCAGCAGTTCTAGCGGGAGAGGAGGCGAGCAGTACTTC CASSSSGRGGEQYF
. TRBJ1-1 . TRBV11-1 TGTGCCAGCAGCTTAGTATTGAACACTGAAGCTTTCTTT CASSLVLNTEAFF
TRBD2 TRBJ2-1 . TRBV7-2 TGTGCCAGCAGCTTACTAGCGGGGGGGTACAATGAGCAGTTCTTC CASSLLAGGYNEQFF
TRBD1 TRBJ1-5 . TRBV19 TGTGCCAGTAGCCGAAGAAGTACAGGGGGCGACCAGCCCCAGCATTTT CASSRRSTGGDQPQHF
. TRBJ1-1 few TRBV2 TGTGCCAGCGGAACGATAGCGAACACTGAAGCTTTCTTT CASGTIANTEAFF
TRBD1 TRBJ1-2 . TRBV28 TGTGCCAGCAGTGACCCGGGACAGCCGGAGGGCAACTATGGCTACACCTTC CASSDPGQPEGNYGYTF
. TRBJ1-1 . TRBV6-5 TGTGCCAGCATGTGGCAGGACACTGAAGCTTTCTTT CASMWQDTEAFF
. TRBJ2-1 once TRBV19 TGTGCCAGTAGTATGGTCCCGGGGATCTACAATGAGCAGTTCTTC CASSMVPGIYNEQFF
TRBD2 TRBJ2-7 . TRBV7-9 TGTGCCAGCAGCGCCCTCCTAGCGGGGGGTTACGAGCAGTACTTC CASSALLAGGYEQYF
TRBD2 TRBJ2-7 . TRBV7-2 TGTGCCAGCAGCTTAGGACTAGCGGTCTACGAGCAGTACTTC CASSLGLAVYEQYF
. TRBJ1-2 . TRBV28 TGTGCCAGCAGTAACGGGACACCCAATAACTATGGCTACACCTTC CASSNGTPNNYGYTF
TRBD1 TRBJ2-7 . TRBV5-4 TGTGCCAGCAGCTTGCATGACAGGGGCGGAAACGAGCAGTACTTC CASSLHDRGGNEQYF
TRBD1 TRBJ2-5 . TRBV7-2 TGTGCCAGCAGCCTCGACAGGGGACGAGAGACCCAGTACTTC CASSLDRGRETQYF
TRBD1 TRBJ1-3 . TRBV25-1 TGTGCCAGCAGTTCCGCGACGACAGGGCGACGTGGTGGAAACACCATATATTTT CASSSATTGRRGGNTIYF
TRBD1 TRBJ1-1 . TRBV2 TGTGCCTACGGACAGGGGCCCGAAGCTTTCTTT CAYGQGPEAFF
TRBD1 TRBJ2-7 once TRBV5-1 TGCGCCAGCAGCTTTGGGGGACAGGGGTCCGAGCAGTACTTC CASSFGGQGSEQYF
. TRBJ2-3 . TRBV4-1 TGCGCCAGCAGCCAAGGCCCCACTGAAGCAGATACGCAGTATTTT CASSQGPTEADTQYF
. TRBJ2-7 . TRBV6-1 TGTGCCAGCAGAGACAGTCTGGCTTACGAGCAGTACTTC CASRDSLAYEQYF
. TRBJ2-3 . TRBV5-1 TGCGCCAGCAGCGCCCCCCACACGGGACTCTCCACAGATACGCAGTATTTT CASSAPHTGLSTDTQYF
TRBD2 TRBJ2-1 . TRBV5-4 TGTGCCAGCAGCCCGGGGTTAGCGGGAGTTCGTACAAATGAGCAGTTCTTC CASSPGLAGVRTNEQFF
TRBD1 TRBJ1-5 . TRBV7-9 TGTGCCAGCAGCCAGGGGGGTCAGCCCCAGCATTTT CASSQGGQPQHF
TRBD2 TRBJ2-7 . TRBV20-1 TGCAGTGCGCACGGGGGGTCCGAGCAGTACTTC CSAHGGSEQYF
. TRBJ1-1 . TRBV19 TGTGCCAGTAGTATCTCGGGGATGAAAACTGAAGCTTTCTTT CASSISGMKTEAFF
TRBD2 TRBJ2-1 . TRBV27 TGTGCCAGCAGTCTTAGGGTTACTAGCGGACTTTACAATGAGCAGTTCTTC CASSLRVTSGLYNEQFF